The T cell receptor (beta chain) under discussion was sequenced for a study of monozygotic twins with inflammatory bowel disease. Whole-study results and caveats: Treatment differences in immunosuppression may have added variability to the repertoires of patients. Among IBD patients, TCRbeta diversity (inverse Simpson) was lower than in healthy co-twins. Any single strong signal or clonotype tied to IBD lacked support.

A note on this clonotype: Its antigen is still unknown.

The CDR3 runs 16 residues. Every TCR library drew on about 3,300 ng of total RNA. TCRdb reprocessed the 5' RACE reads and stores each CDR3 protein as one record, lacking DNA. The sample table sets out tens of thousands of distinct CDR3 sequences. The sequence derives from a human donor with ulcerative colitis or Crohn's disease, or a healthy co-twin of an affected twin (not recorded which). Sequencing was done on a sample of blood. This rearrangement joins TRBV12-3 or TRBV12-4 to TRBJ2-3; no DNA is available, so the TRBD1 call from TCRdb remains unchecked. The CDR3 reads CASSFGQGTSTDTQYF.